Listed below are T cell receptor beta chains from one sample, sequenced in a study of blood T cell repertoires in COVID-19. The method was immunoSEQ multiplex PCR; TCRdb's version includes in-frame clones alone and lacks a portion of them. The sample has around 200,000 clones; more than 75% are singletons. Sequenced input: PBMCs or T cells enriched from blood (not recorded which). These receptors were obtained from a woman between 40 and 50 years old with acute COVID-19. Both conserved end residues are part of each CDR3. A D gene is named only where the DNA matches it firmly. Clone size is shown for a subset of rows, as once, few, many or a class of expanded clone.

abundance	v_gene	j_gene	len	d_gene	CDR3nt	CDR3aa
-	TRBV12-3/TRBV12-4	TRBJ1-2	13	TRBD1	TGTGCCAGCAGTAGGACAGGGGCCTATGGCTACACCTTC	CASSRTGAYGYTF
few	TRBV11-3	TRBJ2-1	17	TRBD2	TGTGCCAGCAGCAGGGGTGTTGGGCGGGGGGACTACAATGAGCAGTTCTTC	CASSRGVGRGDYNEQFF
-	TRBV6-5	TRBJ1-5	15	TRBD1	TGTGCCAGCAGTATCGGACAGGGGGGCAATCAGCCCCAGCATTTT	CASSIGQGGNQPQHF
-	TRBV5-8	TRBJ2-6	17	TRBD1	TGTGCCAGCAGCTTTAGGACAGGGGGGTCTGGGGCCAACGTCCTGACTTTC	CASSFRTGGSGANVLTF
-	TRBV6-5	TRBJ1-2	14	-	TGTGCCAGCAGTTACTCTGTGGGGGCGGCTGGCTACACCTTC	CASSYSVGAAGYTF
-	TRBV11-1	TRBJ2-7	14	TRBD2	TGTGCCAGCAGCTTGAGACCGGGGGGACCCGAGCAGTACTTC	CASSLRPGGPEQYF
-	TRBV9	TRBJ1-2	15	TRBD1	TGTGCCAGCAGTTTCGGCCTCGACAGGGGCGATGGCTACACCTTC	CASSFGLDRGDGYTF
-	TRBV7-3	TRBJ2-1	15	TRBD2	TGTGCCAGCAGCGGGGGAGCGGGAGTCGGAAATGAGCAGTTCTTC	CASSGGAGVGNEQFF
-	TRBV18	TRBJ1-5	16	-	TGTGCCAGCTCACCTTTTAGAGATCGGGGCAATCAGCCCCAGCATTTT	CASSPFRDRGNQPQHF
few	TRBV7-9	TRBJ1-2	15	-	TGTGCCAGCAGCTCCGGGACAAACTTTAACTATGGCTACACCTTC	CASSSGTNFNYGYTF
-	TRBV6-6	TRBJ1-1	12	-	TGTGCCAGCAGGGCTGCGAACACTGAAGCTTTCTTT	CASRAANTEAFF
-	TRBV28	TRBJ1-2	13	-	TGTGCCAGCAGCCCCTGGGGCCCCTATGGCTACACCTTC	CASSPWGPYGYTF
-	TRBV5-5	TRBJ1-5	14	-	TGTGCCAGCAGCTTGGACAGGGCCCTTAGGACCCAGCATTTT	CASSLDRALRTQHF
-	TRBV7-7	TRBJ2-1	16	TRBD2	TGTGCTAGCAGCTCCAGACTAGCGGACTCCTACAATGAGCAGTTCTTC	CASSSRLADSYNEQFF
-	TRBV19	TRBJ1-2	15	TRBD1	TGTGCCAGTAGTATTGAGGGCAGGGGGAACTATGGCTACACCTTC	CASSIEGRGNYGYTF
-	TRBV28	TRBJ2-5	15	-	TGTGCCAGCAGTTTCCTCCGGGAAGGAGGGGAGACCCAGTACTTC	CASSFLREGGETQYF
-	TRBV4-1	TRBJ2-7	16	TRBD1	TGCGCCAGCAGCCAGGCCCCGGACAGGCCAACCTACGAGCAGTACTTC	CASSQAPDRPTYEQYF
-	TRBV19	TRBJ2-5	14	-	TGTGCCAGTGGTATCACGAGGTACCAAGAGACCCAGTACTTC	CASGITRYQETQYF
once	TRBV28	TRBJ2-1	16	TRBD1	TGTGCCAGCAGGTACCAACCGGGACAGGAGCACAATGAGCAGTTCTTC	CASRYQPGQEHNEQFF
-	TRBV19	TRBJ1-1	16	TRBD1	TGTGCCAGTAGTAGGCCCAGGGGGCTTTTAGACACTGAAGCTTTCTTT	CASSRPRGLLDTEAFF
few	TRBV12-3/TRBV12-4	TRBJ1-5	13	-	TGTGCCAGCAGTTTCAGTAGCAATCAGCCCCAGCATTTT	CASSFSSNQPQHF
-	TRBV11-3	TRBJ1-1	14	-	TGTGCCAGCAGCACAGGCGGGGAGGGCACTGAAGCTTTCTTT	CASSTGGEGTEAFF
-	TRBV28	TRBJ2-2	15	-	TGTGCCAGTCTCGGTCCGGCGGCGAACACCGGGGAGCTGTTTTTT	CASLGPAANTGELFF
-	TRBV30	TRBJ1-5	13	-	TGTGCCTGGAGCCCCGGGGGGTCTCAGCCCCAGCATTTT	CAWSPGGSQPQHF
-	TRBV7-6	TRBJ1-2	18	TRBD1	TGTGCCAGCAGCCAACGGTTCTTAGGATCGGGACAGGGCTATCGCTACACCTTC	CASSQRFLGSGQGYRYTF
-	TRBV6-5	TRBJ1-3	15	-	TGTGCCAGCAGTTCGACCGCTAGCTCTGGAAACACCATATATTTT	CASSSTASSGNTIYF
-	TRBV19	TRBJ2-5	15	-	TGTGCCAGTAGCACTAGCCCCAGGCGCCAAGAGACCCAGTACTTC	CASSTSPRRQETQYF
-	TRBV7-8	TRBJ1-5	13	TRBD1	TGTGCCAGCAGCTCTGACAGGGATCAGCCCCAGCATTTT	CASSSDRDQPQHF
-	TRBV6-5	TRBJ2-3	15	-	TGTGCCAGCAGTTACGTGGAGGGGTGGACAGATACGCAGTATTTT	CASSYVEGWTDTQYF
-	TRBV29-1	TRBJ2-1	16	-	TGCAGCGTCCGGTTGGGGCAGGGGAGCTCCTACAATGAGCAGTTCTTC	CSVRLGQGSSYNEQFF
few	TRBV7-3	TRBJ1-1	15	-	TGTGCCAGCAGTCGGAACGGGGGGCAGGGCACTGAAGCTTTCTTT	CASSRNGGQGTEAFF
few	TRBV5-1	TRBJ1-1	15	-	TGCGCCAGCAGCTTCCAAACGGGTCCGAACACTGAAGCTTTCTTT	CASSFQTGPNTEAFF
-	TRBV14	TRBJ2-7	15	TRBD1	TGTGCCAGCAGCCAAGGGACAGGGGGAACCTACGAGCAGTACTTC	CASSQGTGGTYEQYF
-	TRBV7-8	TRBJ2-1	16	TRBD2	TGTGCCAGCTCTAACACGGCGGGGGGCACCTACAATGAGCAGTTCTTC	CASSNTAGGTYNEQFF
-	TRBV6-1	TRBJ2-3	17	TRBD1	TGTGCCAGCAGTGGCGTTACTAGGACAGGGGGGCGGGATACGCAGTATTTT	CASSGVTRTGGRDTQYF
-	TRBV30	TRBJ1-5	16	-	TGTGCCTGGAGTAAGGACCCGGGACTTAGAAATCAGCCCCAGCATTTT	CAWSKDPGLRNQPQHF
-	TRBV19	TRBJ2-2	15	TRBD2	TGTGCCAGTAGTATACGAGGACTAGGTATCGGGGAGCTGTTTTTT	CASSIRGLGIGELFF
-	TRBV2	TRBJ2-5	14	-	TGTGCCAGTACCTTCCAGGGGCAGGGAGAGACCCAGTACTTC	CASTFQGQGETQYF
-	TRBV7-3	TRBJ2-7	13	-	TGTGCCAGCAGCTTAACTATCCGGGACGAGCAGTACTTC	CASSLTIRDEQYF
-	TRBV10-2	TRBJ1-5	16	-	TGCGCCAGCAGTGCCCTCCCCAAGGCGGACAATCAGCCCCAGCATTTT	CASSALPKADNQPQHF
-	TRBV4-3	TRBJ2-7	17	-	TGCGCCAGCAGCCAAGATCTTGGAGACGGCCGCTCCTACGAGCAGTACTTC	CASSQDLGDGRSYEQYF
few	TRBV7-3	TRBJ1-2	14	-	TGTGCCAGCAGCTTAAACGGCAGGCAGCTCGGCTACACCTTC	CASSLNGRQLGYTF
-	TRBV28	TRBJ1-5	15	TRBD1	TGTGCCAGCAGTTCTCCGGGACAGGTGGATCAGCCCCAGCATTTT	CASSSPGQVDQPQHF
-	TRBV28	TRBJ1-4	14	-	TGTGCCAGCAGACTGGGGGGGCAAGGGGAAAAACTGTTTTTT	CASRLGGQGEKLFF
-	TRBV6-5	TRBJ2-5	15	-	TGTGCCAGCAGTTACGGCCAGGGCTCGAGTGAGACCCAGTACTTC	CASSYGQGSSETQYF
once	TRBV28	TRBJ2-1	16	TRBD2	TGTGCCAGCAGTTTTGTGGGACTAGCGGGAGGCTATGAGCAGTTCTTC	CASSFVGLAGGYEQFF
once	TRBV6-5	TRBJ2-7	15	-	TGTGCCAGCAGTTACAATCGGCAGGTGAACCCCGAGCAGTACTTC	CASSYNRQVNPEQYF
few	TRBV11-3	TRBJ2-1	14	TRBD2	TGTGCCAGCAGCCTGACTAGCGGGTACAATGAGCAGTTCTTC	CASSLTSGYNEQFF
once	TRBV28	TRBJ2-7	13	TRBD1	TGTGCCAGCTCAGGGGGCTCCCGCTACGAGCAGTACTTC	CASSGGSRYEQYF
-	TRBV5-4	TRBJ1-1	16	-	TGTGCCAGCAGCGAGAGTCGTGTGAATTTTAACACTGAAGCTTTCTTT	CASSESRVNFNTEAFF
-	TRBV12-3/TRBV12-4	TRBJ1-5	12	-	TGTGCCAGCAGTTTGACTTATCAGCCCCAGCATTTT	CASSLTYQPQHF
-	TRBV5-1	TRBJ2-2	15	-	TGCGCCAGCAGCTTAATAGACGGGGGAACCGGGGAGCTGTTTTTT	CASSLIDGGTGELFF
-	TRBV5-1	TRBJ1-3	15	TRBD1	TGCGCCAGCAGCTTGGATACAGGGGCAGGAAACACCATATATTTT	CASSLDTGAGNTIYF
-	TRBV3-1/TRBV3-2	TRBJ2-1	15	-	TGTGCCAGCAGCCAAGAGCGGACTAAACACAATGAGCAGTTCTTC	CASSQERTKHNEQFF